Listed here is a single T cell receptor (beta chain). V lost 6 bases and J lost 6; bases outside the gene matches: 4. The CDR3 runs 13 residues. Germline loops: CDR1 SGHRS, CDR2 YFSETQ. TCRdb's copy holds only in-frame clones and misses some; the assay was immunoSEQ multiplex PCR. The sample includes some 270,000 clones, about 80% of them seen just once. The sample is drawn from a study of blood T cell repertoires in COVID-19. The sequence was collected from a person aged 70 to 79 with COVID-19, enrolled during active disease. The chain carries TRBV5-1 and TRBJ2-2; 8 bases match TRBD1. Sequenced material: peripheral blood. The CDR3 is CASTVQGAGELFF. CDR3 coding DNA: TGCGCCAGCACCGTACAGGGGGCCGGGGAGCTGTTTTTT.